This T cell receptor (beta chain) was sequenced during a study of regulatory T cells in long-lasting Graves disease. To make TCR beta libraries, researchers used iRepertoire HTBI primers and Arm-PCR of CDR3 regions. TCRdb called the multiplex PCR reads again in MiXCR, with one record for every CDR3 protein. The sample records 300,000 to 350,000 distinct CDR3 sequences, 15% to 20% being singletons. This sample's time point: persistent/refractory GD, antithyroid drugs over 5 years with positive TRAb. After RNA was extracted from PBMCs, the TCR library was made from it. The sequence derives from a female donor with Graves disease. The sequenced sample was peripheral blood mononuclear cells (PBMCs), obtained when the disease was refractory, from a patient treated with antithyroid drugs.

CDR3: CASSETENQPQHF. DNA for the CDR3: TGTGCCAGCAGTGAAACAGAGAATCAGCCCCAGCATTTT. The rearrangement links TRBV6-4 to TRBJ1-5; no definite D call. Trimming took off 3 bases at V and 4 bases at J, with 7 bases between the two ends. Germline CDR1 reads MRHNA; CDR2 reads SNTAGT. The CDR3 consists of 13 residues.